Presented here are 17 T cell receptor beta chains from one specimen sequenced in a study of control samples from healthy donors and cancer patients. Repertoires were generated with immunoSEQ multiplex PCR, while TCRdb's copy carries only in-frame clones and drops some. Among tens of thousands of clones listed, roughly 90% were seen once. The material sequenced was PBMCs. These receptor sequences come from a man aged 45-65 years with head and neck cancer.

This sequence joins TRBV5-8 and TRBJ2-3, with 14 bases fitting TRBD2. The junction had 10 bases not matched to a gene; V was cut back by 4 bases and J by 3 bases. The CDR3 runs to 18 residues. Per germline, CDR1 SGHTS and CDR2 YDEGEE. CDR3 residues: CASSEGTSGSVWTDTQYF. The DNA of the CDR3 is TGTGCCAGCAGCGAGGGGACTAGCGGGAGTGTATGGACAGATACGCAGTATTTT.

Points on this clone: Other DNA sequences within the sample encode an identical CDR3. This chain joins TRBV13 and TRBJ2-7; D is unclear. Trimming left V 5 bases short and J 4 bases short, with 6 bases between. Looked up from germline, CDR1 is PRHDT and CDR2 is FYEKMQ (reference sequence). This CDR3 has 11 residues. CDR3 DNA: TGTGCCAGCAGCCGTGAGTACGAGCAGTACTTC. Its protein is CASSREYEQYF.

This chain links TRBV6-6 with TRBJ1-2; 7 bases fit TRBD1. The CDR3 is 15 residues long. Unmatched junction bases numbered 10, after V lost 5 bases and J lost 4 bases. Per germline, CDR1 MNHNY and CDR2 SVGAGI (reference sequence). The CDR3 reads CASSRPGTDVYGYTF. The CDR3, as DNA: TGTGCCAGCAGTCGACCCGGGACAGATGTCTATGGCTACACCTTC.

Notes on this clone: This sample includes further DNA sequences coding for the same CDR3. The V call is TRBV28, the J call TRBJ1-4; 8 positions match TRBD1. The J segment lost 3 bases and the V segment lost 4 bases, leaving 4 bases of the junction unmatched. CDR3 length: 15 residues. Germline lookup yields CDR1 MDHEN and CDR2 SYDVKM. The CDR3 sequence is CASSSGTGPNEKLFF. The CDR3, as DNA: TGTGCCAGCAGTTCGGGGACAGGCCCTAATGAAAAACTGTTTTTT. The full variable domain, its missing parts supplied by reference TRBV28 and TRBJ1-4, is DVKVTQSSRYLVKRTGEKVFLECVQDMDHENMFWYRQDPGLGLRLIYFSYDVKMKEKGDIPEGYSVSREKKERFSLILESASTNQTSMYLCASSSGTGPNEKLFFGSGTQLSVL.

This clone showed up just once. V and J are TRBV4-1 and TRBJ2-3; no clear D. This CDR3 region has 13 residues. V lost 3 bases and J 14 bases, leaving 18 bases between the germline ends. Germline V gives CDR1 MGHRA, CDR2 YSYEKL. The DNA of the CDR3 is TGCGCCAGCAGCCACCTTCCCGGCGAATCACTGTATTTT. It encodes CASSHLPGESLYF.

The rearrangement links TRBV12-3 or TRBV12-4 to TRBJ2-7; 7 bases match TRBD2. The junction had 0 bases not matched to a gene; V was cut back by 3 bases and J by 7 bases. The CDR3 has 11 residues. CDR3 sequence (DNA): TGTGCCAGCAGTTTGGGGGGGGAGCAGTACTTC. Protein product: CASSLGGEQYF.

The CDR3 loop reads CASSGGWTNTGELFF. CDR3 nucleotide sequence: TGCGCCAGCAGTGGGGGCTGGACGAACACCGGGGAGCTGTTTTTT. V is TRBV10-1 and J is TRBJ2-2; D may be TRBD1 (5 bases). CDR3 length: 15 amino acids. In germline, CDR1 is WNHNN, CDR2 SYGVQD (reference sequence). Deletions cut 4 bases from V and 0 bases from J, with 9 bases between.

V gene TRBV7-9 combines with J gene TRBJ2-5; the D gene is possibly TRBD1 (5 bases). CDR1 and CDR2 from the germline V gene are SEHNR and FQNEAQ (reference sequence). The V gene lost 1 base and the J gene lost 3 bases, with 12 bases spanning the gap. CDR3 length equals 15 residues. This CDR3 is CASSLGVGAKETQYF. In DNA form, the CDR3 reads TGTGCCAGCAGCTTAGGGGTTGGGGCTAAAGAGACCCAGTACTTC.

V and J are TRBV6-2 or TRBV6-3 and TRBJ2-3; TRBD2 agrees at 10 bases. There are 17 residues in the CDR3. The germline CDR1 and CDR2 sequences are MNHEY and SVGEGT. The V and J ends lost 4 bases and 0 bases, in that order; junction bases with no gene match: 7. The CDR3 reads CASSFLIAGGSTDTQYF. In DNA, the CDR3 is TGTGCCAGCAGTTTCCTCATAGCGGGGGGAAGCACAGATACGCAGTATTTT.

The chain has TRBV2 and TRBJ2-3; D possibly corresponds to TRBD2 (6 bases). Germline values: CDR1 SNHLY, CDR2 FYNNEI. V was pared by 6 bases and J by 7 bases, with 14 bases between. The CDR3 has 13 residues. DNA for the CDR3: TGTGCCAGCAGATATAAAGGCGGGAATACGCAGTATTTT. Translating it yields CASRYKGGNTQYF.

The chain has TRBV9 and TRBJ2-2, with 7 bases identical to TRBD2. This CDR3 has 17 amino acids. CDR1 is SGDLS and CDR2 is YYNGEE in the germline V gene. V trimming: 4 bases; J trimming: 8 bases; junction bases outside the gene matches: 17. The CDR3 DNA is TGTGCCAGCAGCTCCAAAGGGAGCGGGAAAAGTTTGGGGGAGCTGTTTTTT. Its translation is CASSSKGSGKSLGELFF.

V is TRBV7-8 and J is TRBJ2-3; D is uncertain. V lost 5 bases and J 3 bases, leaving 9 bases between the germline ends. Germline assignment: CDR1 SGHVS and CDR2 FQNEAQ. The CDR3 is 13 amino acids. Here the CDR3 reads CASSKARTDTQYF. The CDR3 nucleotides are TGTGCCAGCAGCAAAGCTCGAACAGATACGCAGTATTTT.

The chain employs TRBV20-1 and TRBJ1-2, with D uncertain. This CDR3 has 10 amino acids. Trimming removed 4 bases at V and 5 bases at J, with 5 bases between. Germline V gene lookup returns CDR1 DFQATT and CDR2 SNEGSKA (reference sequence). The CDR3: CSAMEYGYTF. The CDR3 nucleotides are TGCAGTGCTATGGAATATGGCTACACCTTC.

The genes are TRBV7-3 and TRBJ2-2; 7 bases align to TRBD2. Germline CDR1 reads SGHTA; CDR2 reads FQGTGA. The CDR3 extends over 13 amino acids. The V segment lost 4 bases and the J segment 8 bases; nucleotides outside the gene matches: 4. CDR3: CASSSRLAGELFF. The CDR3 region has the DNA TGTGCCAGCAGCTCCCGACTAGCTGGGGAGCTGTTTTTT.

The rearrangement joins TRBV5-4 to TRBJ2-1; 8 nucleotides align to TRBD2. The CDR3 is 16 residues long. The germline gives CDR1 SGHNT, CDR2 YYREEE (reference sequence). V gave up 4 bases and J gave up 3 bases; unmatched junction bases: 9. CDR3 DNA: TGTGCCAGCAGCACCTATAGCGGGGCTAACTACAATGAGCAGTTCTTC. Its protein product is CASSTYSGANYNEQFF.

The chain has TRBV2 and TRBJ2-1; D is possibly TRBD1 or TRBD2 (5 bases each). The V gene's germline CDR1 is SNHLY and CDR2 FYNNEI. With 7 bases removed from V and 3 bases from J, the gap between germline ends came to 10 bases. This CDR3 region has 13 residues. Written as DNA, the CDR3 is TGTGCCAGCAATCGGGACGACTACAATGAGCAGTTCTTC. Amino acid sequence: CASNRDDYNEQFF.

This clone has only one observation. The chain's CDR3 is CATKKWTDSPLHF. The CDR3 nucleotides are TGTGCCACAAAAAAGTGGACAGATTCACCCCTCCACTTT. V is TRBV25-1 and J is TRBJ1-6; TRBD1 is a possible D gene (6 bases). The CDR3 consists of 13 residues. V shed 10 bases and J shed 8 bases, with 15 bases lying between them. Germline assignment: CDR1 MGHDK and CDR2 SYGVNS.